The present T cell receptor (beta chain) was sequenced within a study of T-cell memory formation after mild COVID-19. Overall study findings and caveats: Among contracting clones, CD4+ were mainly CM/EM and CD8+ enriched in EMRA. Clones that got smaller from day 15 to 85 had even CD4/CD8, while clones growing later tipped toward CD4+.

Germline assignment: CDR1 SGHTA and CDR2 FQGNSA. The junction had 7 bases not matched to a gene; V was cut back by 7 bases and J by 5 bases. The CDR3 contains 14 residues. TCRdb re-called the 5' RACE reads through MiXCR, storing one row per CDR3 protein. The sample lists under 350,000 distinct CDR3 sequences; 15% to 20% were seen once. This clonotype was counted only a few times. Antigen: not known. The source of this sequence is a man younger than 35 who had mild COVID-19 (a few samples of this study predate the infection). Cell type and time point are not known. Sequenced material: PBMCs or a T cell subset sorted from them (not recorded which). The chain combines TRBV7-2 with TRBJ2-3, with 9 bases fitting TRBD1. Here the CDR3 DNA reads TGTGCCAGCATGGAACAGGGGGCGGGAGATACGCAGTATTTT. Amino acid sequence: CASMEQGAGDTQYF.